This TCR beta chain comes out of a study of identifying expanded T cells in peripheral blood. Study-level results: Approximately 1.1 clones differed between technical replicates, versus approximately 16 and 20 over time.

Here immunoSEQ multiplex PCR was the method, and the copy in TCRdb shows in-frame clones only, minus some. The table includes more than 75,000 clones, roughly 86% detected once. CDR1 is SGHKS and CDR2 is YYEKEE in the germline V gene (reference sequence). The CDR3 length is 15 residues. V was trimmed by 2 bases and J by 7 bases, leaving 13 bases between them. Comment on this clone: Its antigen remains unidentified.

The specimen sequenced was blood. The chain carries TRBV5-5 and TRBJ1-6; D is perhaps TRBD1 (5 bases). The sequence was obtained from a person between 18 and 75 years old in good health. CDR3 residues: CASSLAQAGNSPLHF. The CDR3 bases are TGTGCCAGCAGCTTAGCACAGGCTGGGAATTCACCCCTCCACTTT.